The sequence of this T cell receptor beta chain was determined in a study of blood T cell repertoires in COVID-19. Assay used: immunoSEQ multiplex PCR; TCRdb lists only in-frame clones, some missing. The table lists 250,000 to 300,000 clones, about nine tenths of them singletons. This CDR3 region has 14 residues. Looked up from germline, CDR1 is SGHRS and CDR2 is YFSETQ. V was shortened by 1 base and J by 1 base, with 8 bases between the two germline ends. This clone was counted between two and nine times. Sequencing was done on a sample of peripheral blood. The receptor's source is a woman aged 45-59 years who had recovered from COVID-19. The V and J genes are TRBV5-1 and TRBJ1-1, with D maybe TRBD1 (5 bases). CDR3 loop: CASSLQGTNTEAFF. The CDR3 DNA follows: TGCGCCAGCAGCTTGCAGGGAACGAACACTGAAGCTTTCTTT.